This TCR beta chain was sequenced during a study of blood T cell repertoires in COVID-19. About the study: Samples representing acute and convalescent COVID-19 were sourced from the United States, Italy and Spain. T cells, B-cell-depleted T cells, or PBMCs supplied cDNA or gDNA.

This CDR3 region has 16 residues. CDR1 and CDR2 (germline): KGHSH, LQKENI. The V segment lost 4 bases and the J segment 5 bases; nucleotides outside the gene matches: 9. In the source study's methods: From reference gene primer amplification, estimates of nucleated cell counts were derived. TCRdb keeps only in-frame clones here, not all; method: immunoSEQ multiplex PCR. That table furnishes V, J and clone size, whereas the DNA furnished D and trimming. Of 150,000 to 160,000 clones listed, nearly 80% are singletons. Specimen: peripheral blood. The sequence came from an elderly man with acute or convalescent COVID-19. This chain connects TRBV18 to TRBJ2-5; TRBD1 agrees at 11 bases. For the CDR3, the DNA is TGTGCCAGCTCACGAAGGACAGGGGGCGGCGGGGAGACCCAGTACTTC. This codes for CASSRRTGGGGETQYF.